This T cell receptor (beta chain) was sequenced during a study of post-analysis software for immune sequencing data (dated by TCRdb to the mid-2010s). About the investigation overall: Relapsing-remitting, secondary progressive and progressive-relapsing multiple sclerosis were recorded as disease courses, and subtype annotation was lacking for some patients. A subset of samples was prepared in parallel using single-end sample barcoding, then pooled and co-amplified after Illumina adapter ligation. Patient repertoires were compared against 11 previously published healthy control repertoires from donors aged 6 to 25 years. Summary of the overall study and its limitations: The multiple sclerosis patient group was slightly younger than the control group. Direct clustering with F measure showed strong co-clustering of samples prepared in the same batch, prompting a batch-effect correction. Normalized Chao1 diversity was significantly lower in multiple sclerosis patients than controls, suggesting substantial peripheral T-cell clonal expansion.

To demonstrate the VDJtools post-analysis software, the study profiled TCR beta repertoires from the peripheral blood of around 13 young patients with multiple sclerosis. The patients with multiple sclerosis were children and adolescents between roughly 6 and 17 years of age. This clonotype turned up a few times. Its antigen is still unknown. Nothing much larger sits one base from this clone, and base qualities are not available. Library generation was performed with PCR. Sequenced using an Illumina HiSeq 2500. To reduce PCR and sequencing biases, unique molecular identifiers were incorporated into the TCR beta cDNA libraries. Roughly 500,000 cDNA molecules were obtained for every 1 to 10 million input T cells, so each molecule roughly corresponded to one T cell. Patient libraries were prepared and sequenced with the same protocol used for the earlier healthy control dataset. Within a given batch, samples were prepared together, multiplexed and sequenced on the same HiSeq lane. As for the authors' bioinformatics: Raw barcoded reads were processed with MIGEC, and single-read molecular identifier groups were discarded before consensus assembly and CDR3 extraction. Clonotype tables were post-analysed with VDJtools, normalizing diversity by down-sampling all datasets to the smallest sample size. To correct batch-related cross-sample contamination, repertoire overlap clustering matched CDR3 amino acid sequences but not nucleotide sequences. TCRdb reanalyzed the raw reads on its own, using fastp at Q25 for trimming and MiXCR for clone calling, and kept in-frame beta chains. When rows share a CDR3 protein, they turn into one entry using the most common DNA and genes. The V and J calls, along with clone size, are taken from TCRdb and not from the paper's own processing. The sample records over 700,000 distinct CDR3 sequences, around 27% of which are singletons. Approximately 0.55% of the sample belongs to the ten largest clones.

Sequencing input: blood. This clonotype was obtained from a girl aged 10 to 17 with multiple sclerosis.

The nucleotides read TGTGCCATCAGTGAGATGACAGGGACGGGTGAGACCCAGTACTTC. It translates to CAISEMTGTGETQYF. The chain uses TRBV10-3 and TRBJ2-5; TRBD1 lines up with 7 middle nucleotides. V trim: 2 bases; J trim: 5 bases; unmatched bases: 8. CDR1 and CDR2 (ENHRY, SYGVKD) derive from the germline V gene. CDR3 length: 15 amino acids, cysteine to phenylalanine. The entry retains the CDR3 DNA only, 45 bases that are in frame from base 1.